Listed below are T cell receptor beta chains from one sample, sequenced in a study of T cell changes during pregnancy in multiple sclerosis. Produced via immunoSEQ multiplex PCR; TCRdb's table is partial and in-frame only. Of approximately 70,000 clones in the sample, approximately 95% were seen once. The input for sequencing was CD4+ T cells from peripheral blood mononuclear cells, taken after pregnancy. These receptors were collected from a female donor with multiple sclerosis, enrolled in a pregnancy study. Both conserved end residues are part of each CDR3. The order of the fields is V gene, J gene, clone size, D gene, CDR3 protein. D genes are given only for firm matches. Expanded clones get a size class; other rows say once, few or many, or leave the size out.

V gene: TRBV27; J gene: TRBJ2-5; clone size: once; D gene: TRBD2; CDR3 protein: CASSPLAGGPRETQYF
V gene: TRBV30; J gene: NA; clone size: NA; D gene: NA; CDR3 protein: CAWSADLTGQRTYEQYF
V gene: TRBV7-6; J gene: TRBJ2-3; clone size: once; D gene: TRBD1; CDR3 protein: CASSLDVRGQYGDTQYF
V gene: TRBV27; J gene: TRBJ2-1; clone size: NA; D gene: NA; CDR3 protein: CARQFRIHEQFF
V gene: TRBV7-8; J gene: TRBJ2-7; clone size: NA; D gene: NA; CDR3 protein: CASSSQYYEQYF
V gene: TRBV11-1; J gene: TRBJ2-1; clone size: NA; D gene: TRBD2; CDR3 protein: CASSSQSVAGGTEQFF
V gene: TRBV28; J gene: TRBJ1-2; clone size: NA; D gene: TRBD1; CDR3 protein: CASSSGTGSYGYTF
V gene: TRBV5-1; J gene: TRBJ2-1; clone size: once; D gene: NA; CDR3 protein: CASRDPKRNEQFF
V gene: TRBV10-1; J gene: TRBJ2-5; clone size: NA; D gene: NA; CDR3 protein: CASRGQRETQYF
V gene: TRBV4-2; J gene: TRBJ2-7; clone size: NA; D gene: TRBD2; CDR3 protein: CASSQDLAASQYF
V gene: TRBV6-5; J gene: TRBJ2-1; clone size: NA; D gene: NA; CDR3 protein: CASSYELAGDNEQFF
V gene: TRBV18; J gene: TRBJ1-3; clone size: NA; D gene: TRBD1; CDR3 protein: CASSRGQADSGNTIYF
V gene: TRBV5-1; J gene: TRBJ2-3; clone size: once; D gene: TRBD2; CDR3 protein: CASSLASGSTDTQYF
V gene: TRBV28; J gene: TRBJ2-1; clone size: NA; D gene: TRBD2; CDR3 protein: CASSLVPGRQRREQFF
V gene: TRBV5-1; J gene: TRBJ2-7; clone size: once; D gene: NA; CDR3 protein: CASSLQLDYEQYF
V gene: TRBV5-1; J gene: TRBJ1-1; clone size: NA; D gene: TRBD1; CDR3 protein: CASGPETGPTEAFF
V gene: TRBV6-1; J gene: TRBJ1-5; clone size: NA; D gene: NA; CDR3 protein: CASSDWNRAPGKPQHF
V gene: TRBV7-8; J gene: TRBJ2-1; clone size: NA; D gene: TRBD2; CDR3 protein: CASSPGLAGSYNEQFF
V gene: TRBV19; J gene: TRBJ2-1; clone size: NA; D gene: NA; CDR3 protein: CASSQSSYNEQFF
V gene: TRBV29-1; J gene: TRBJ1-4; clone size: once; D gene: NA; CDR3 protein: CSAGRGSNEKLFF
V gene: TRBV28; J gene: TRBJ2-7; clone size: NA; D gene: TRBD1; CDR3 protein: CASRPQGASYEQYF
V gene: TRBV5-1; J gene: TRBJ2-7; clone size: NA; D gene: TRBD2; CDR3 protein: CASRSLAGFGEQYF
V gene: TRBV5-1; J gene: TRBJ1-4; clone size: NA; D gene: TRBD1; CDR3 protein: CASSLMGQGRGTNEKLFF
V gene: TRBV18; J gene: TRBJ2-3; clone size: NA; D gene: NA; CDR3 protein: CASSPQQDTQYF
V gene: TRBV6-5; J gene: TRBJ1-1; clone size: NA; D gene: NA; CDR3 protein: CASSNRVRAFF
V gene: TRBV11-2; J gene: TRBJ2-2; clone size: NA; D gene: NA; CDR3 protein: CASSLGTNPTGELFF
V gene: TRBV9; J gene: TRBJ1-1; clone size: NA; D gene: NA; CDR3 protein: CASSVDPPGGLNTEAFF
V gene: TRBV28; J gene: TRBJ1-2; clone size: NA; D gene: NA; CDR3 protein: CATTGGYTF
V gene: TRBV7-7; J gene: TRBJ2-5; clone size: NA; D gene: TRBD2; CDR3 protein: CASSPRLAGKGETQYF
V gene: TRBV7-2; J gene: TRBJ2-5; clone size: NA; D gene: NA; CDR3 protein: CASSLDGGQWVRETQYF
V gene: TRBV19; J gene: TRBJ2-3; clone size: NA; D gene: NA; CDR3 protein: CASRQIGGSSTDTQYF
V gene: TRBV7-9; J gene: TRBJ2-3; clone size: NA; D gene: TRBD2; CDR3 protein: CASSSRTSGSFVDTQYF
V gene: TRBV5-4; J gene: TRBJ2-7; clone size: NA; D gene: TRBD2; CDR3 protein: CASSSGTSGNYEQYF
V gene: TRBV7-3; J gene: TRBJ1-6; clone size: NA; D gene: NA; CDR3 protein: CASSLAVSNSPLHF
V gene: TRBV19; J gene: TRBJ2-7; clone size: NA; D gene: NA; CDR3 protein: CASSMEQAYEQYF
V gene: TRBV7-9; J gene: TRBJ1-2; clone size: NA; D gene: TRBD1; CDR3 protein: CASSVWAGQGVGGYTF
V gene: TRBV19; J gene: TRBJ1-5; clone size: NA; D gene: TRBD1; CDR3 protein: CASSIYRQQGVYQPQHF
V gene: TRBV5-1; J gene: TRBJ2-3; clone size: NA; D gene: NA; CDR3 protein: CASSPWGGGTDTQYF
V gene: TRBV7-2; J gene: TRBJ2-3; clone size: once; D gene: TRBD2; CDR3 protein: CASSSSGRATDTQYF
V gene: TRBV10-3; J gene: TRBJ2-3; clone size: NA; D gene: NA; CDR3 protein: CAIRMVSGGTDTQYF
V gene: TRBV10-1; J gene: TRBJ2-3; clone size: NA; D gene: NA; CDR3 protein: CASSPLDTQYF
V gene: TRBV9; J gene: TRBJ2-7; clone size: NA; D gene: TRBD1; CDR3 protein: CASSIGTGGSEQYF
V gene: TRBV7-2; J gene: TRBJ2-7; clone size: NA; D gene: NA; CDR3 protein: CASSKRQIDYEQYF
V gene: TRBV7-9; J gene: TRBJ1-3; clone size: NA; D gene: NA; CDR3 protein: CASSLTASGNTIYF
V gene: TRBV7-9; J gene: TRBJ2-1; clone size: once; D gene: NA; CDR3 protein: CASSLRRGANEQFF
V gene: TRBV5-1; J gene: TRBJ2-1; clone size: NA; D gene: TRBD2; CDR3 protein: CASLFDSSGTSGSEQFF
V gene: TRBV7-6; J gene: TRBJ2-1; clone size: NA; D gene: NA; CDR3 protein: CASSLAVPGFQGNEQFF
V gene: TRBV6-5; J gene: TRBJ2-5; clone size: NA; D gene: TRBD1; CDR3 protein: CASNEPGQGKTQYF
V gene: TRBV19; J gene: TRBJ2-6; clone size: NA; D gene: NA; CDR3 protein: CASSPTRSGANVLTF
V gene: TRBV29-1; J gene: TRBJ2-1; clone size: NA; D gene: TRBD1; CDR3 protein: CSAPLVQGAESSYNEQFF
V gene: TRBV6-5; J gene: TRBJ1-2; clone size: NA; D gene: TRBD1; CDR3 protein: CASSLDQGQTYGYTF
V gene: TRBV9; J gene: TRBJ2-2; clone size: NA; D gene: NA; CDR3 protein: CASSVLTNTGELFF
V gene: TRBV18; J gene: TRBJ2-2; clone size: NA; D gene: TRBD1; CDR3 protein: CASSFRQGHTGELFF